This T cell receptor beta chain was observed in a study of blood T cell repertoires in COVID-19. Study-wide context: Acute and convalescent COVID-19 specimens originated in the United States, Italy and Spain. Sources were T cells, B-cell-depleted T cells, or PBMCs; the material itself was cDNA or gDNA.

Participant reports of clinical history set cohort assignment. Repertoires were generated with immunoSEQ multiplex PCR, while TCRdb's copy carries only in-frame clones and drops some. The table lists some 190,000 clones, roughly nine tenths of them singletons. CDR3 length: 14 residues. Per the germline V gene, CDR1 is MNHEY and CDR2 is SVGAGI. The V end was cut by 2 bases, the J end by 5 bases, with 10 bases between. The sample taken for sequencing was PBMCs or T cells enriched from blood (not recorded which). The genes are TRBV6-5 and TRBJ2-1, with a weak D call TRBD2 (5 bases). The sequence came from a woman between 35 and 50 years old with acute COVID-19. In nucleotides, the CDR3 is TGTGCCAGCAGTTACGGCTTCGGGGACAATGAGCAGTTCTTC. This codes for CASSYGFGDNEQFF.